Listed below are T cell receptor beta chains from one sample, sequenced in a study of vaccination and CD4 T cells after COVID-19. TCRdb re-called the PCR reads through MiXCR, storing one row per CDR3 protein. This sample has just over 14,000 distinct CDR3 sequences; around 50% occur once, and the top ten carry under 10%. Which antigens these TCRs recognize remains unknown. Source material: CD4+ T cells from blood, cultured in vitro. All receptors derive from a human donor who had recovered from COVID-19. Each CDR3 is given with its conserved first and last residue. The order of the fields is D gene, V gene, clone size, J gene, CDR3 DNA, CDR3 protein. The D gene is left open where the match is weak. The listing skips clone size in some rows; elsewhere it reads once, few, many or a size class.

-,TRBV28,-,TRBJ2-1,TGTGCCAGCAGTTTTCCGACCGGGACAAAAGCCTACAATGAGCAGTTCTTC,CASSFPTGTKAYNEQFF
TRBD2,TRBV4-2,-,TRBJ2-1,TGTGCCAGCAGCCCTCGGACTAGCGGGAGCTACAATGAGCAGTTCTTC,CASSPRTSGSYNEQFF
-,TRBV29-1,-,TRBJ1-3,TGCAGCGTTGTTGGCAGCGGTGGAAACACCATATATTTT,CSVVGSGGNTIYF
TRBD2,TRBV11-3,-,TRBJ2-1,TGTGCCAGCAGCTTAGTCCCAGCGGGAGAGTCCTACAATGAGCAGTTCTTC,CASSLVPAGESYNEQFF
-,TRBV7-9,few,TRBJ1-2,TGTGCCAGCACTTGGGCGGATAACGATGGCTACACCTTC,CASTWADNDGYTF
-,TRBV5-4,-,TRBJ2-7,TGTGCCAGCAGCGGCCAGGGACGGTACGAGCAGTACTTC,CASSGQGRYEQYF
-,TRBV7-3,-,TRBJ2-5,TGTGCCAGCAGCTTGTCCCCAGGGAACCAAGAGACCCAGTACTTC,CASSLSPGNQETQYF
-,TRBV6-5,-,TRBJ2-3,TGTGCCAGCAGTTACTCGGCTGACACAGATACGCAGTATTTT,CASSYSADTDTQYF
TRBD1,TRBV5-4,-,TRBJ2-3,TGTGCCAGCAGCTCAAAGACAGGGCCCCCCACAGATACGCAGTATTTT,CASSSKTGPPTDTQYF
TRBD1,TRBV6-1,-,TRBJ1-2,TGTGCCAGCAGTGAATGGGGACAGGGGGCTGGGGGCTACACCTTC,CASSEWGQGAGGYTF
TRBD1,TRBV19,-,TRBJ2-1,TGTGCCAGTAGTATAGTGGGACAGGGGATATCCTACAATGAGCAGTTCTTC,CASSIVGQGISYNEQFF
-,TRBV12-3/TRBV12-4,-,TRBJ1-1,TGTGCCAGCAGTCTTACAGTGAACACTGAAGCTTTCTTT,CASSLTVNTEAFF
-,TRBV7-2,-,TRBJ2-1,TGTGCCAGCAGCTTAGCGTTGGATTCAGATTCCAATGAGCAGTTCTTC,CASSLALDSDSNEQFF